The rows below give T cell receptor beta chains drawn from one sample of a study of cytomegalovirus exposure and HLA in healthy donors. Libraries were prepared by immunoSEQ multiplex PCR; TCRdb keeps only in-frame clonotypes and omits some of them. The table shows about 98,000 clones, with 81% occurring only once. Material for sequencing was PBMCs. The receptors were gathered from a man between 40 and 49 years old in good health and CMV-seronegative. Each CDR3 is given with its conserved first and last residue. The D gene is left open where the match is weak. Clone size appears in some rows only: once, few, many, or a class for an expanded clone.

TRBD1,TRBJ1-2,NA,TRBV4-2,CASSQDRGTGPAYGYTF,TGTGCCAGCAGCCAAGATAGGGGGACAGGGCCTGCTTATGGCTACACCTTC
NA,TRBJ1-2,NA,TRBV4-3,CASSQDLQYHYGYTF,TGCGCCAGCAGCCAAGATCTACAGTACCACTATGGCTACACCTTC
NA,TRBJ1-4,NA,TRBV7-6,CASSSARGNTNEKLFF,TGTGCCAGCAGCTCAGCGAGGGGGAACACTAACGAAAAACTGTTTTTT
NA,TRBJ1-5,NA,TRBV9,CASSSGGDSNQPQHF,TGTGCCAGCAGCAGTGGGGGGGATAGCAATCAGCCCCAGCATTTT
TRBD1,TRBJ1-2,NA,TRBV5-4,CASSNRQGASGYTF,TGTGCCAGCAGCAACCGACAGGGGGCGAGTGGCTACACCTTC
NA,TRBJ1-3,NA,TRBV6-1,CASSLRQQSGNTIYF,TGTGCCAGCAGTCTCCGTCAACAGTCTGGAAACACCATATATTTT
NA,TRBJ2-2,NA,TRBV4-2,CASSQEGQAGELFF,TGTGCCAGCAGCCAAGAGGGGCAGGCCGGGGAGCTGTTTTTT
TRBD2,TRBJ2-3,NA,TRBV7-2,CASSPGGLTDTQYF,TGTGCCAGCAGCCCGGGGGGACTCACAGATACGCAGTATTTT
TRBD1,TRBJ1-1,NA,TRBV12-5,CASGPGTAEAFF,TGTGCTAGTGGTCCAGGGACAGCTGAAGCTTTCTTT
TRBD1,TRBJ1-2,NA,TRBV7-2,CASSLEKGAGYGYTF,TGTGCCAGCAGCTTAGAAAAGGGGGCCGGCTATGGCTACACCTTC
NA,TRBJ2-2,NA,TRBV30,CAWGLARTGELFF,TGTGCCTGGGGCCTAGCCCGGACCGGGGAGCTGTTTTTT
TRBD2,TRBJ2-7,few,TRBV9,CAFTGLVLYEQYF,TGTGCCTTCACGGGACTAGTGCTCTACGAGCAGTACTTC
NA,TRBJ1-1,NA,TRBV14,CASSQLVGENTEAFF,TGTGCCAGCAGCCAACTGGTCGGGGAAAACACTGAAGCTTTCTTT
TRBD1,TRBJ1-1,NA,TRBV5-6,CASSWGQGDTEAFF,TGTGCCAGCAGCTGGGGACAGGGCGACACTGAAGCTTTCTTT
TRBD1,TRBJ2-2,NA,TRBV9,CATGDRARELFF,TGTGCCACGGGGGACAGGGCGCGGGAGCTGTTTTTT
NA,TRBJ2-2,NA,TRBV5-6,CASRTFRTGELFF,TGTGCCAGCAGAACTTTTAGAACCGGGGAGCTGTTTTTT